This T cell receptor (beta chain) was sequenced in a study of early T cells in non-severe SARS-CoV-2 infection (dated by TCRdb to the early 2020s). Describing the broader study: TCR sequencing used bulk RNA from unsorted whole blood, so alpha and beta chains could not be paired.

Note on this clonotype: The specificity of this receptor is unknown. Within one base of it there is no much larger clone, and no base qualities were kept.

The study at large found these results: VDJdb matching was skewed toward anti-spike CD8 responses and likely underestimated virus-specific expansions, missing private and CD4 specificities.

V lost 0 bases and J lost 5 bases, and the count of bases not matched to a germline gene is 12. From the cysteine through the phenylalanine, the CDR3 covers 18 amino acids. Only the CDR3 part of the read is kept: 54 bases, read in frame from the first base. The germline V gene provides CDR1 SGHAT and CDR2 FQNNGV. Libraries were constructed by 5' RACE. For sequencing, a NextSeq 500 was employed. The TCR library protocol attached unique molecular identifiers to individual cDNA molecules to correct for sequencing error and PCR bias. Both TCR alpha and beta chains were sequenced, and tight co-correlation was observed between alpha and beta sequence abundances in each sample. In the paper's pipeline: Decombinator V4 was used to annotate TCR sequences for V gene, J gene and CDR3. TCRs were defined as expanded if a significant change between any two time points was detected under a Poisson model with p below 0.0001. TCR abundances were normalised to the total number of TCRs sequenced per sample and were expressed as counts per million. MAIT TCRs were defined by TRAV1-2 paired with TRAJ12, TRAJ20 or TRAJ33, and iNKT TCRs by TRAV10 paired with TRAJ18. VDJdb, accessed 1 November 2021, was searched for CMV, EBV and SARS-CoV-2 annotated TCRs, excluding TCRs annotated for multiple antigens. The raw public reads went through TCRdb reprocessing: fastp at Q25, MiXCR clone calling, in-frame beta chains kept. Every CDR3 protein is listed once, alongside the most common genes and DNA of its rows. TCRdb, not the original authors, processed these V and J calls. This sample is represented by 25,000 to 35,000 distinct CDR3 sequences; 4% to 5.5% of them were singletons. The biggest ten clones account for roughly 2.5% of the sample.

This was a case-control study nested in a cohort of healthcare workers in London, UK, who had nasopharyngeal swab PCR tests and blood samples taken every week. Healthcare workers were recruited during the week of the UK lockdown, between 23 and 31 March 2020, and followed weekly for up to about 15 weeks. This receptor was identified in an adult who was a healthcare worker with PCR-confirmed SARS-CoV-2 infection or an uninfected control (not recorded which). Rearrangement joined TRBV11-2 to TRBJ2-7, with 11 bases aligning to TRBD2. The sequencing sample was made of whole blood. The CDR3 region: CASSLDHWRLAGSNEQYF. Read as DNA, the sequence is TGTGCCAGCAGCTTAGATCATTGGCGACTAGCGGGAAGCAACGAGCAGTACTTC.